This T cell receptor (beta chain) was recorded in a study of blood T cell repertoires in COVID-19. This CDR3 region has 14 residues. CDR1 and CDR2 (germline): LNHDA, SQIVND (reference sequence). Trimming cost V 5 bases and J 7 bases; bases outside gene matches: 3. Method: immunoSEQ multiplex PCR; TCRdb's copy keeps in-frame clones and lacks some. The repertoire includes 200,000 to 250,000 clones, about 87% of them detected once, and 10% sits in the top ten. This clonotype was sampled from a man between 18 and 35 years old with acute COVID-19. This chain uses TRBV19 with TRBJ1-4, with 11 nucleotides matching TRBD1. The specimen was PBMCs or T cells enriched from blood (not recorded which). The CDR3 here is CASSSDRGPEKLFF. The CDR3 DNA sequence: TGTGCCAGTAGTTCGGACAGGGGGCCTGAAAAACTGTTTTTT.